These 19 T cell receptor beta chains came from one sample sequenced in a study of T-cell reconstitution after alpha-beta-depleted transplantation in children. Researchers prepared the TCRbeta library using unique molecular identifiers, the study reports. MiXCR, run by TCRdb on the PCR reads, gives a single entry per CDR3 protein. This table holds about 420,000 distinct CDR3 sequences, 15% to 20% found once. Source: PBMCs, mostly from graft donor cells, taken 360 days after TCRalphabeta/CD19-depleted stem cell transplant. Source of these receptors: a boy in the first two years of life who had a stem cell transplant for Wiskott-Aldrich syndrome, so the T cells may come from the graft donor.

This clonotype appeared a few times. The V call is TRBV5-1, the J call TRBJ2-3, with 11 positions matching TRBD2. V lost 2 bases, J lost 2 bases, and 4 bases stayed unmatched. Germline V lookup: CDR1 SGHRS, CDR2 YFSETQ. This CDR3 has 16 amino acids. CDR3: CASSFTSGGFTDTQYF. The CDR3 DNA is TGCGCCAGCAGCTTTACTAGCGGGGGTTTCACAGATACGCAGTATTTT.

The chain recombines TRBV5-1 with TRBJ2-2; D possibly matches TRBD1 or TRBD2 (6 bases each). There are 16 residues in the CDR3. V was pared by 2 bases and J by 3 bases, with 14 bases between. Per germline, CDR1 SGHRS and CDR2 YFSETQ. CDR3 DNA: TGCGCCAGCAGCTTTTTTTCGGGGGCGGACACCGGGGAGCTGTTTTTT. It specifies CASSFFSGADTGELFF.

The chain recombines TRBV29-1 with TRBJ1-2, with D unresolved. The CDR3 covers 11 residues. CDR1 is SQVTM, CDR2 ANQGSEA, per germline. V was shortened by 4 bases and J by 8 bases, with 11 bases between the two germline ends. CDR3 nucleotide sequence: TGCAGCGTTGGGACCGTCGGAGGCTACACCTTC. It is translated as CSVGTVGGYTF.

The gene calls are TRBV20-1 and TRBJ2-1; 8 bases map to TRBD2. The junction had 14 bases not matched to a gene; V was cut back by 6 bases and J by 4 bases. CDR1 is DFQATT and CDR2 is SNEGSKA in the germline V gene (reference sequence). The CDR3 sequence is 16 residues long. The CDR3 sequence: CSAQGRAGGNYNEQFF. CDR3 coding DNA: TGCAGTGCCCAGGGACGGGCGGGAGGAAATTACAATGAGCAGTTCTTC.

The gene calls are TRBV7-9 and TRBJ2-1; 13 positions agree with TRBD2. Germline assignment: CDR1 SEHNR and CDR2 FQNEAQ (reference sequence). J was trimmed by 4 bases and V by 5 bases; bases with no gene match: 5. The CDR3 length is 16 residues. The CDR3 loop is CASSVGLAGVYNEQFF. CDR3 in DNA: TGTGCCAGCAGCGTTGGACTAGCGGGAGTATACAATGAGCAGTTCTTC. Supplemented by reference TRBV7-9 and TRBJ2-1, the full variable domain reads DTGVSQNPRHKITKRGQNVTFRCDPISEHNRLYWYRQTLGQGPEFLTYFQNEAQLEKSRLLSDRFSAERPKGSFSTLEIQRTEQGDSAMYLCASSVGLAGVYNEQFFGPGTRLTVL.

This clonotype has more than one count but fewer than ten. This sequence joins TRBV5-1 and TRBJ2-7; D unclear. V shed 1 base and J shed 2 bases, with 10 bases lying between them. CDR1 SGHRS and CDR2 YFSETQ come from the germline V gene. CDR3 length equals 14 residues. The CDR3, as DNA: TGCGCCAGCAGCTTGTGGCAGGCAACCTACGAGCAGTACTTC. The encoded protein is CASSLWQATYEQYF.

The CDR3 spells CASSQLAPVTDTQYF. CDR3 DNA sequence: TGTGCCAGCAGCCAACTAGCGCCAGTCACAGATACGCAGTATTTT. The chain recombines TRBV7-9 with TRBJ2-3; 7 bases line up with TRBD2. Germline CDR1 and CDR2: SEHNR and FQNEAQ (reference sequence). The CDR3 extends over 15 amino acids. V lost 5 bases and J lost 2; bases outside the gene matches: 7.

This clonotype was observed a handful of times. V usage is TRBV12-3 or TRBV12-4 and J usage is TRBJ2-1, with a weak D call TRBD2 (5 bases). The CDR3 sequence is 17 residues long. V was clipped by 6 bases and J by 7 bases, with 25 bases between them. This CDR3 reads CASSPLRATGLMNEQFF. DNA for the CDR3: TGTGCCAGCAGCCCCCTGAGGGCTACGGGATTGATGAATGAGCAGTTCTTC.

The chain couples TRBV28 to TRBJ2-5; D call uncertain. Germline CDR1 and CDR2: MDHEN and SYDVKM. The CDR3 loop spans 13 amino acids. V shed 7 bases and J shed 0 bases, with 9 bases lying between them. Here the CDR3 DNA reads TGTGCCAGCAATTTTGGGCACCAAGAGACCCAGTACTTC. Its protein product is CASNFGHQETQYF.

In its sample, this clonotype was seen many times. The rearrangement uses TRBV24-1 and TRBJ2-7, with TRBD1 matching 8 bases. Germline-derived CDR1 and CDR2 are KGHDR and SFDVKD. The ends lost 4 bases at V and 1 base at J; junction bases unmatched: 5. CDR3 size: 15 residues. The CDR3 sequence is CATSDPGTGSYEQYF. The CDR3 DNA reads as TGTGCCACCAGTGACCCCGGGACAGGTTCCTACGAGCAGTACTTC.

V is TRBV12-3 or TRBV12-4 and J is TRBJ1-2; TRBD1 matches at 7 bases. With V trimmed by 2 bases and J by 8 bases, 8 bases remained unmatched. This CDR3 comprises 14 residues. The CDR3 sequence: CASSLPPTGQGYTF. The CDR3 DNA follows: TGTGCCAGCAGTTTACCCCCGACAGGGCAGGGCTACACCTTC.

V usage is TRBV7-2 and J usage is TRBJ2-7, with 11 nucleotides matching TRBD2. Losses at the gene ends were 1 base for V and 6 bases for J; bases not matched to a gene: 8. CDR3 size: 16 residues. Germline V CDR1 and CDR2: SGHTA, FQGNSA. Here the CDR3 DNA reads TGTGCCAGCAGCTTAGTAGCACTAGCGGGAGCTAGCGAGCAGTACTTC. This codes for CASSLVALAGASEQYF.

The rearrangement uses TRBV25-1 and TRBJ2-1, with 7 bases fitting TRBD1. CDR1 and CDR2 (germline): MGHDK, SYGVNS. V dropped 3 bases and J dropped 6; count of bases not matched to a gene: 8. There are 15 residues in the CDR3. The CDR3 nucleotides read TGTGCCAGCAGTGAGCATACACAGGGGCCCAATGAGCAGTTCTTC. This codes for CASSEHTQGPNEQFF. Full variable domain (outside the CDR3, taken from reference TRBV25-1 and TRBJ2-1): EADIYQTPRYLVIGTGKKITLECSQTMGHDKMYWYQQDPGMELHLIHYSYGVNSTEKGDLSSESTVSRIRTEHFPLTLESARPSHTSQYLCASSEHTQGPNEQFFGPGTRLTVL.

This clonotype was detected a few times. The chain is built from TRBV18 and TRBJ2-7, with 8 bases fitting TRBD1. Germline V gene sequence: CDR1 KGHSH, CDR2 LQKENI. The V and J ends lost 2 bases and 3 bases, in that order; junction bases with no gene match: 3. The CDR3 consists of 14 residues. CDR3 amino acids: CASSPWDRLYEQYF. CDR3 bases: TGTGCCAGCTCACCATGGGACAGGCTCTACGAGCAGTACTTC.

The chain uses TRBV25-1 and TRBJ2-7, with D tentatively TRBD1 (6 bases). V lost 4 bases to trimming and J lost 4 bases, with 14 bases between them. CDR1 is MGHDK and CDR2 is SYGVNS in the germline V gene. The length of the CDR3 is 14 residues. The CDR3 DNA is TGTGCCAGCAGTGTGGGGGCTAGCCGATACGAGCAGTACTTC. Translating gives CASSVGASRYEQYF.

This clonotype was observed a few times. The rearrangement links TRBV5-1 to TRBJ2-1; 13 bases align to TRBD2. CDR1 is SGHRS and CDR2 is YFSETQ in the germline V gene. The trim removed 3 bases at V and 10 bases at J, leaving 7 bases unmatched. The CDR3 is made up of 15 amino acids. CDR3 protein: CASSSRLAGGEEQFF. The DNA for the CDR3 is TGCGCCAGCAGCTCGAGACTAGCGGGAGGAGAGGAGCAGTTCTTC.

The chain employs TRBV13 and TRBJ1-4; TRBD1 matches at 11 bases. This CDR3 region has 15 residues. The germline V gene has CDR1 PRHDT and CDR2 FYEKMQ (reference sequence). The V and J ends lost 4 bases and 7 bases, in that order; junction bases with no gene match: 5. The CDR3 protein is CASSSSGTGGEKLFF. The CDR3 nucleotides read TGTGCCAGCAGCTCTTCCGGGACAGGGGGTGAAAAACTGTTTTTT.

The CDR3 reads CSARDSRGSSGANVLTF. The DNA for the CDR3 is TGCAGTGCTAGAGATTCCAGGGGATCCTCTGGGGCCAACGTCCTGACTTTC. The V call is TRBV20-1, the J call TRBJ2-6; maybe TRBD1 (6 bases). V lost 0 bases and J 0 bases, leaving 12 bases between the germline ends. Germline assignment: CDR1 DFQATT and CDR2 SNEGSKA (reference sequence). The CDR3 is 17 residues long.

This chain links TRBV5-1 with TRBJ1-6, with D possibly being TRBD1 (6 bases). The CDR3 consists of 14 residues. The V gene's germline CDR1 is SGHRS and CDR2 YFSETQ. V lost 2 bases to trimming and J lost 10 bases, with 13 bases between them. CDR3 in DNA: TGCGCCAGCAGCTTAACCAGGGGAGGATCACCCCTCCACTTT. The encoded protein is CASSLTRGGSPLHF.